The 31 T cell receptor beta chains below come from one sample, sequenced in a study of shared clonotypes between healthy human individuals. The assay was immunoSEQ multiplex PCR, and TCRdb's table has in-frame clones only and misses some. The table lists about 750,000 clones, around 93% of them singletons, with around 24% in the top ten. Positively selected for CCR7, the CD45RO-negative cells used as naive CD8 cells excluded terminally differentiated effector memory CD45RA+ cells. Input material: naive CD8+ T cells sorted from blood. These receptors originate from a man aged 25-40 years in good health.

This chain uses TRBV5-3 with TRBJ2-7; 8 bases map to TRBD2. TRBV5-3 is annotated as an ORF whose role is uncertain. This CDR3 has 15 amino acids. The junction had 10 bases not matched to a gene; V was cut back by 4 bases and J by 4 bases. The CDR3 loop reads CARSVRLAGTYEQYF. CDR3 nucleotides: TGTGCCAGAAGCGTCCGATTAGCGGGAACATACGAGCAGTACTTC.

For the CDR3, the DNA is TGTGCCAGCAGCTTCGGTCTTACTTCCTACGAGCAGTACTTC. Translating it yields CASSFGLTSYEQYF. V gene TRBV11-2 combines with J gene TRBJ2-7; D ambiguous. V lost 3 bases and J lost 1, with 10 bases in between. This CDR3 comprises 14 residues. Germline V gene data show CDR1 as SGHAT and CDR2 as FQNNGV.

This clone was seen more than once but under ten times. The chain couples TRBV27 to TRBJ1-2; weak D call: TRBD1 (5 bases). Per the germline V gene, CDR1 is MNHEY and CDR2 is SMNVEV (reference sequence). The CDR3 covers 15 residues. The V end lost 3 bases, the J end lost 4 bases, and 15 bases lay between the germline ends. The CDR3 reads CASSFVMGLSYGYTF. The CDR3 DNA reads as TGTGCCAGCAGTTTTGTCATGGGGCTCTCCTATGGCTACACCTTC.

The J gene is TRBJ2-1, the V gene TRBV9; possibly TRBD1 for D (6 bases). V shed 8 bases and J shed 6 bases, with 18 bases lying between them. The CDR3 extends over 14 amino acids. Germline lookup yields CDR1 SGDLS and CDR2 YYNGEE. The CDR3 protein is CASGGHQEGNEQFF. The CDR3 nucleotides read TGTGCCAGTGGGGGACACCAGGAAGGCAATGAGCAGTTCTTC.

V usage is TRBV7-8 and J usage is TRBJ2-1, with TRBD2 matching over 11 bases. This CDR3 spans 17 amino acids. Per the germline V gene, CDR1 is SGHVS and CDR2 is FQNEAQ. V gave up 5 bases and J gave up 0 bases; unmatched junction bases: 6. The CDR3 spells CASSVGLAGLSYNEQFF. The CDR3 DNA follows: TGTGCCAGCAGCGTTGGACTAGCGGGCCTCTCCTACAATGAGCAGTTCTTC.

The CDR3 region has the DNA TGCGCCAGCAGCTACCCCCTCGCAAGCGGGAGTTTGGAGACCCAGTACTTC. Its translation is CASSYPLASGSLETQYF. V is TRBV5-1 and J is TRBJ2-5; 8 positions match TRBD2. The germline gives CDR1 SGHRS, CDR2 YFSETQ. With 3 bases clipped from V and 5 bases from J, the junction kept 15 bases outside the gene matches. This CDR3 is 17 amino acids long.

The chain links TRBV4-3 to TRBJ1-2; D call uncertain. Deletions cut 0 bases from V and 0 bases from J, with 14 bases between. CDR1 LGHNA and CDR2 YSLEER come from the germline V gene. There are 17 residues in the CDR3. The CDR3 is CASSQDLRGLANYGYTF. CDR3 nucleotides: TGCGCCAGCAGCCAAGATCTCCGCGGGTTGGCTAACTATGGCTACACCTTC.

A word on this clone: Other nucleotide sequences in the sample specify the same CDR3. The V gene is TRBV14, the J gene TRBJ2-7, with TRBD1 matching over 7 bases. The germline CDR1 and CDR2 sequences are SGHDN and FVKESK. J lost 2 bases, V lost 4 bases, and 2 bases had no gene match. The CDR3 sequence is 13 residues long. The DNA for the CDR3 is TGTGCCAGCAGCCCCGGGACAGCCTACGAGCAGTACTTC. Translation: CASSPGTAYEQYF.

The chain joins TRBV11-2 to TRBJ1-5, with D uncertain. The CDR3 is 15 residues long. V lost 1 base and J lost 5, with 12 bases in between. Germline V lookup: CDR1 SGHAT, CDR2 FQNNGV. The CDR3 region has the DNA TGTGCCAGCAGCTTAGGTCCATCTGGGGATCAGCCCCAGCATTTT. Translation: CASSLGPSGDQPQHF.

V usage is TRBV4-2 and J usage is TRBJ1-5, with unresolved D. There are 14 residues in the CDR3. With 4 bases removed from V and 3 bases from J, the gap between germline ends came to 10 bases. The germline V gene encodes CDR1 LGHNA and CDR2 YNFKEQ. DNA of the CDR3: TGTGCCAGCAGCCCAAGGGCCCACAATCAGCCCCAGCATTTT. Its translation is CASSPRAHNQPQHF.

This chain uses TRBV5-5 with TRBJ2-2; weak D call: TRBD2 (5 bases). V was cut by 1 base and J by 2 bases, with 12 bases left in between. In germline, CDR1 is SGHKS, CDR2 YYEKEE (reference sequence). This CDR3 comprises 16 residues. The CDR3 DNA is TGTGCCAGCAGCTTGATTTCCGGGGTCAACACCGGGGAGCTGTTTTTT. Amino acids: CASSLISGVNTGELFF.

V is TRBV5-4 and J is TRBJ2-7, with 8 bases matching TRBD2. The CDR3 runs 13 residues. Germline-derived CDR1 and CDR2 are SGHNT and YYREEE (reference sequence). V dropped 4 bases and J dropped 6; count of bases not matched to a gene: 6. The CDR3 DNA follows: TGTGCCAGCAGCGGACAGACTAGCGTCGAGCAGTACTTC. Translating gives CASSGQTSVEQYF.

The genes are TRBV4-1 and TRBJ2-3, with 10 bases identical to TRBD1. This CDR3 contains 16 residues. Losses at the gene ends were 3 bases for V and 2 bases for J; bases not matched to a gene: 5. Germline-derived CDR1 and CDR2 are MGHRA and YSYEKL. The DNA for the CDR3 is TGCGCCAGCAGCCAGGGACAGGGGACCTACACAGATACGCAGTATTTT. The encoded protein is CASSQGQGTYTDTQYF.

The chain recombines TRBV28 with TRBJ2-2, with D possibly TRBD2 on 6 matching bases. Germline CDR1 MDHEN, CDR2 SYDVKM. Trimming shortened V by 5 bases and J by 3 bases, and 16 bases separated the two germline ends. This CDR3 region has 16 residues. This CDR3 is CASSGIDGRYTGELFF. In nucleotides, the CDR3 is TGTGCCAGCAGTGGGATCGACGGGAGATACACCGGGGAGCTGTTTTTT.

The rearrangement uses TRBV12-2 and TRBJ2-6; TRBD1, the D gene given by the table, was not confirmed from the DNA. TRBV12-2 is a pseudogene segment. CDR3 length: 21 amino acids. CDR3: CASRLEGQGLLGLSGANVLTF. CDR3 in DNA: TGTGCAAGTCGCTTAGAGGGACAGGGTCTTCTGGGACTCTCTGGGGCCAACGTCCTGACTTTC.

The rearrangement joins TRBV2 to TRBJ2-7; D is possibly TRBD1 (5 bases). The V gene lost 3 bases and the J gene lost 0 bases, with 12 bases spanning the gap. The germline CDR1 and CDR2 sequences are SNHLY and FYNNEI. CDR3 size: 15 residues. This CDR3 reads CASSDPRVGSYEQYF. CDR3 sequence (DNA): TGTGCCAGCAGTGATCCCAGGGTGGGCTCCTACGAGCAGTACTTC.

Here the CDR3 DNA reads TGCAGCGTTGTCAGGGCTGGGGCCAACGTCCTGACTTTC. Translating gives CSVVRAGANVLTF. The rearrangement joins TRBV29-1 to TRBJ2-6, with D perhaps TRBD1 (5 bases). The ends were cut back, 4 bases at V and 2 bases at J, with 6 bases in the middle. There are 13 residues in the CDR3. CDR1 and CDR2 (germline): SQVTM, ANQGSEA.

This clone was detected once. The gene calls are TRBV2 and TRBJ2-3; 7 nucleotides line up with TRBD1. Germline values: CDR1 SNHLY, CDR2 FYNNEI. This CDR3 comprises 15 residues. Losses at the gene ends were 6 bases for V and 1 base for J; bases not matched to a gene: 7. For the CDR3, the DNA is TGTGCCAGCAGGGTCGGGGACAGACGCACAGATACGCAGTATTTT. It is translated as CASRVGDRRTDTQYF.

The chain carries TRBV27 and TRBJ2-1; D tentatively reads TRBD1 or TRBD2 (5 bases each). CDR3 size: 16 residues. With 2 bases removed from V and 5 bases from J, the gap between germline ends came to 16 bases. Germline V gives CDR1 MNHEY, CDR2 SMNVEV (reference sequence). In DNA, the CDR3 is TGTGCCAGCAGTTTAAGACGGGTAAGGGACCACAATGAGCAGTTCTTC. Amino acid sequence: CASSLRRVRDHNEQFF.

This clone was observed a few times. This chain connects TRBV27 to TRBJ2-7; D could derive from TRBD1 or TRBD2 (5 bases each). Trimming took off 4 bases at V and 6 bases at J, with 10 bases between the two ends. Germline V gene lookup returns CDR1 MNHEY and CDR2 SMNVEV (reference sequence). The CDR3 has 12 amino acids. The CDR3 nucleotides read TGTGCCAGCAGTTCCCCGGGGCTCGAGCAGTACTTC. Amino acids: CASSSPGLEQYF.

The chain uses TRBV15 and TRBJ2-2, with D possibly TRBD1 on 6 matching bases. The germline CDR1 and CDR2 sequences are LNHNV and YYDKDF (reference sequence). This CDR3 contains 15 residues. Trimming removed 0 bases at V and 7 bases at J, with 12 bases between. Here the CDR3 DNA reads TGTGCCACCAGCAGAGATCTTGGGGGCCTCGGGGAGCTGTTTTTT. Translated: CATSRDLGGLGELFF.

This clone has just a few counts. This chain joins TRBV7-3 and TRBJ1-5, with TRBD1 matching over 12 bases. V lost 5 bases, J lost 3 bases, and 8 bases stayed unmatched. From germline, CDR1 is SGHTA and CDR2 FQGTGA. CDR3 length: 17 amino acids. This CDR3 is CASSQHGTGGFNQPQHF. The CDR3 coding sequence is TGTGCCAGCAGCCAGCACGGGACAGGGGGCTTCAATCAGCCCCAGCATTTT.

The chain combines TRBV13 with TRBJ2-7, with D possibly being TRBD1 (6 bases). CDR1 PRHDT and CDR2 FYEKMQ come from the germline V gene (reference sequence). This CDR3 has 15 amino acids. Trimming shortened V by 0 bases and J by 2 bases, and 11 bases separated the two germline ends. The CDR3 bases are TGTGCCAGCAGCTTAGGCCTCGGACAGACCTACGAGCAGTACTTC. Its translation: CASSLGLGQTYEQYF.

V gene TRBV12-5 combines with J gene TRBJ2-2; D is possibly TRBD1 or TRBD2 (6 bases each). Trimming pared 6 bases from V and 5 bases from J, leaving 10 bases between. The germline CDR1 and CDR2 sequences are LGHNT and FRNRAP. The CDR3 is 13 amino acids. The CDR3 sequence is CASGQGGTGELFF. The CDR3 bases are TGTGCTAGTGGACAGGGAGGTACCGGGGAGCTGTTTTTT.

The gene calls are TRBV19 and TRBJ2-1, with 7 bases matching TRBD2. Germline V lookup: CDR1 LNHDA, CDR2 SQIVND (reference sequence). With V trimmed by 4 bases and J by 16 bases, 10 bases remained unmatched. CDR3 length equals 12 residues. The CDR3 nucleotides read TGTGCCAGTAGTAGGTTCCGGGAGGAATATTTCTTC. It is translated as CASSRFREEYFF.

The genes are TRBV7-2 and TRBJ1-5; no reliable D call. Germline CDR1 is SGHTA and CDR2 is FQGNSA. CDR3 length: 12 residues. V lost 0 bases, J lost 4 bases, and 1 base lay in between. CDR3 in amino acids: CASSLANQPQHF. The CDR3 bases are TGTGCCAGCAGCTTAGCAAATCAGCCCCAGCATTTT.

The chain has TRBV29-1 and TRBJ2-3; 9 nucleotides align to TRBD2. Germline V gives CDR1 SQVTM, CDR2 ANQGSEA. The CDR3 has 15 residues. With V trimmed by 7 bases and J by 3 bases, 11 bases remained unmatched. CDR3 nucleotides: TGCAGCGAGGCCGGACTAGCGATCGAAACAGATACGCAGTATTTT. Translation gives CSEAGLAIETDTQYF.

This chain joins TRBV4-3 and TRBJ2-7, with D uncertain. V lost 2 bases and J 3 bases, leaving 14 bases between the germline ends. CDR1 and CDR2 from the germline V gene are LGHNA and YSLEER. The CDR3 is made up of 15 amino acids. CDR3 protein: CASSQSPLVVYEQYF. The CDR3 coding sequence is TGCGCCAGCAGCCAATCTCCTTTGGTGGTCTACGAGCAGTACTTC.

The J gene is TRBJ2-7, the V gene TRBV4-3, with D maybe TRBD1 (6 bases). The CDR3 covers 15 residues. From germline, CDR1 is LGHNA and CDR2 YSLEER. V lost 3 bases and J 2 bases, leaving 14 bases between the germline ends. The CDR3 sequence is CASSHNTRGTYEQYF. DNA of the CDR3: TGCGCCAGCAGCCATAATACCAGGGGCACCTACGAGCAGTACTTC.

This chain joins TRBV7-9 and TRBJ2-3; weak D call: TRBD1 (6 bases). Between the trimmed V and J ends, which lost 4 bases and 5 bases, there was a span of 13 bases. The V gene's germline CDR1 is SEHNR and CDR2 FQNEAQ (reference sequence). The CDR3 is 14 residues long. The CDR3 spells CASSSYNREDTQYF. CDR3 DNA: TGTGCCAGCAGCTCCTACAACAGGGAAGATACGCAGTATTTT.

In its sample, this clone was seen once. The J gene is TRBJ2-3, the V gene TRBV27; D is unclear. This CDR3 is 13 amino acids long. V lost 5 bases and J 2 bases, leaving 8 bases between the germline ends. Per the germline V gene, CDR1 is MNHEY and CDR2 is SMNVEV (reference sequence). CDR3 region: CASSHGLTDTQYF. CDR3 bases: TGTGCCAGCAGTCATGGGCTCACAGATACGCAGTATTTT.